One and the same sample provided the 3 T cell receptor beta chains below, sequenced in a study of shared clonotypes between healthy human individuals. Produced via immunoSEQ multiplex PCR; TCRdb's table is partial and in-frame only. The data show approximately 600,000 clones, approximately 95% seen once. Positive CCR7 selection of CD45RO-negative cells yielded the naive CD8 cells, and terminally differentiated effector memory CD45RA+ cells were excluded. Sequencing input: naive CD8+ T cells sorted from blood. The receptors shown here come from a woman aged 30 to 39 in good health.

The chain uses TRBV27 and TRBJ2-7, with TRBD1 matching over 10 bases. The CDR3 is 14 residues long. Germline CDR1 MNHEY, CDR2 SMNVEV (reference sequence). J was trimmed by 2 bases and V by 5 bases; bases with no gene match: 3. CDR3 bases: TGTGCCAGCAGTGGGGACAGGGGAGCCTACGAGCAGTACTTC. It is translated as CASSGDRGAYEQYF.

In this sample, this clone turned up once. The chain couples TRBV28 to TRBJ1-3, with a possible D match to TRBD1 (6 bases). The V end lost 8 bases, the J end lost 4 bases, and 21 bases lay between the germline ends. Germline V CDR1 and CDR2: MDHEN, SYDVKM. This CDR3 region has 16 residues. CDR3: CASLARGQNDGNTIYF. In nucleotides, the CDR3 is TGTGCCAGCCTTGCCCGGGGGCAAAATGACGGAAACACCATATATTTT.

A note on this clone: Other nucleotide sequences from this sample produce the same CDR3. The rearrangement joins TRBV7-9 to TRBJ1-1; D not resolved. Germline V lookup: CDR1 SEHNR, CDR2 FQNEAQ (reference sequence). V shed 3 bases and J shed 1 base, with 6 bases lying between them. The CDR3 totals 13 residues. CDR3 DNA sequence: TGTGCCAGCAGCTTGGGAGAGAACACTGAAGCTTTCTTT. It codes for CASSLGENTEAFF.